This T cell receptor beta chain was captured by sequencing in a study of T cells expressing NK-cell markers. Study in general: Sorted CD3+CD56+NKG2C+, CD3+CD56+NKG2C- and CD3+CD56-NKG2C+ T-cell subsets were beta-chain profiled. With respect to HCMV, most of the eight sequenced donors were seropositive, and one was seronegative.

Study-level findings and limits: The dominant NKG2C+ clonotypes represented about 1.0-7.0% of CD8+ T cells in five or six donors. In several donors, dominant clonotypes made up about 25-60.1% of CD3+CD56-NKG2C+ cells.

Germline assignment: CDR1 LGHNA and CDR2 YNFKEQ. The CDR3 length is 15 residues. TCRdb re-called the 5' RACE reads and catalogs CDR3 proteins one per entry, DNA excluded. The record lists approximately 550,000 distinct CDR3 sequences, of which the ten most abundant hold 3% to 4.5%. About this clonotype itself: The antigen remains undetermined.

Sequenced sample: blood T cells: a sorted CD56 or NKG2C T cell subset, CD4+ or CD8+ T cells, or bulk PBMC T cells (not recorded which). The chain is built from TRBV4-2 and TRBJ2-3. The TCR comes from a man in his late teens or twenties in good health. CDR3 sequence: CASSQEEKSTDTQYF.